This T cell receptor beta chain stems from a study of Graves' ophthalmopathy and Graves' hyperthyroidism. In regard to this clonotype: Its cognate antigen is unknown.

Whole-study findings and limits: Thyroid clonotypes that were expanded above 0.001 frequency mostly also appeared in blood. It was with around 67% sensitivity and about 72% specificity that the model predicted ophthalmopathy progression.

RNA transcripts were the source from which TCR beta CDR3 regions were amplified. HTBI-primed first-round RT-PCR preceded second-round multiplex PCR. MiXCR, run by TCRdb on the multiplex PCR reads, gives a single entry per CDR3 protein. The table includes about 740,000 distinct CDR3 sequences, 40% detected once. Under 3 months in duration, the ophthalmopathy in affected donors had moderate-to-severe activity, CAS ≥3 and NOSPECS ≥4. Establishment of the diagnosis relied upon clinical symptoms, serum thyroxine, TRAb, thyroid ultrasound and orbital computed tomography. Sequencing input: peripheral blood. This sequence was found in an adult man with Graves' ophthalmopathy.

In nucleotides, the CDR3 is TGTGCCAGCAGACTACAGGGGGAATATGGCTACACCTTC. Protein product: CASRLQGEYGYTF. V gene TRBV12-3 or TRBV12-4 combines with J gene TRBJ1-2; TRBD1 matches 8 bases. The CDR3 totals 13 residues. J lost 5 bases, V lost 6 bases, and 5 bases had no gene match.